Listed below are T cell receptor beta chains from one sample, sequenced in a study of T cell responses to AZD1222 COVID-19 vaccine. Profiled with immunoSEQ multiplex PCR; TCRdb holds only in-frame clones, not every one. Of approximately 90,000 clones listed, roughly nine tenths are singletons. The specimen was peripheral blood, collected on day 0 of AZD1222 vaccination. These receptors originate from an adult in good health. Each CDR3 is given with its conserved first and last residue. Fields, in order: clone size, J gene, V gene, D gene, CDR3 length, CDR3 DNA, CDR3 protein. D genes are given only for firm matches. Where a row states a size, it is once, few, many or the class of an expanded clone; other rows omit it.

-	TRBJ1-6	TRBV5-6	-	16	TGTGCCAGCAGCTCAGTGGTTATCGGGGCAAATTCACCCCTCCACTTT	CASSSVVIGANSPLHF
-	TRBJ2-2	TRBV2	-	13	TGTGCCAGCAGTGGGGGTGGGACCGGGGAGCTGTTTTTT	CASSGGGTGELFF
once	TRBJ1-2	TRBV18	-	15	TGTGCCAGCTCACGGACAGCCCTCTTAAACTATGGCTACACCTTC	CASSRTALLNYGYTF
-	TRBJ1-1	TRBV5-1	TRBD1	14	TGCGCCAGCAGCCCGGGACAGGTCATCACTGAAGCTTTCTTT	CASSPGQVITEAFF
-	TRBJ2-2	TRBV28	-	14	TGTGCCAGCAGAGGGACAAGGAACACCGGGGAGCTGTTTTTT	CASRGTRNTGELFF
once	TRBJ1-2	TRBV5-4	-	12	TGTGCCAGCAGCTTGGGGGGCTATGGCTACACCTTC	CASSLGGYGYTF
-	TRBJ2-1	TRBV19	TRBD2	15	TGTGCCAGCTCCCGGGGGGAGAGCTCCTACAATGAGCAGTTCTTC	CASSRGESSYNEQFF
-	TRBJ2-7	TRBV11-1	TRBD2	16	TGTGCCAGCAGCTTAGAAGTTAGCGGGAGATCCTACGAGCAGTACTTC	CASSLEVSGRSYEQYF
-	TRBJ2-1	TRBV7-8	TRBD2	16	TGTGCCAGCAGCTTATATATAGCGGGGGCCGGTAATGAGCAGTTCTTC	CASSLYIAGAGNEQFF
once	TRBJ1-2	TRBV18	-	14	TGTGCCAGCTCACCACCGGGGGATCGAGGTGGCTACACCTTC	CASSPPGDRGGYTF
-	TRBJ2-1	TRBV7-9	-	11	TGTGCCAGCAGCCCCAGCAATGAGCAGTTCTTC	CASSPSNEQFF
once	TRBJ1-1	TRBV7-8	TRBD1	15	TGTGCCAGCAGCCACGGGACAGGGGTGAACACTGAAGCTTTCTTT	CASSHGTGVNTEAFF
-	TRBJ1-1	TRBV7-9	-	15	TGTGCCAGCAGCTCAAACAGGGCCCCGAACACTGAAGCTTTCTTT	CASSSNRAPNTEAFF
few	TRBJ1-6	TRBV27	TRBD1	14	TGTGCCAGCAGTAGACAGGGTCGGAATTCACCCCTCCACTTT	CASSRQGRNSPLHF